These 10 T cell receptor beta chains were all obtained from the same sample, sequenced in a study of response to subunit inactivated influenza vaccine. MiXCR, applied by TCRdb to the RT-PCR reads, yields one record per CDR3 protein. Of 600,000 to 700,000 distinct CDR3 sequences listed, 12% to 15% are singletons. The sample consisted of PBMCs from blood, taken roughly 2 weeks before vaccination. The source is a man aged 45-60 years who received an inactivated influenza vaccine.

This clonotype was recorded many times. The rearrangement links TRBV7-9 to TRBJ2-7, with D perhaps matching TRBD2 (5 bases). CDR3 length equals 14 residues. The V gene lost 5 bases and the J gene lost 3 bases, with 14 bases spanning the gap. Germline V lookup: CDR1 SEHNR, CDR2 FQNEAQ (reference sequence). Here the CDR3 reads CASSDDFAGYEQYF. CDR3 nucleotide sequence: TGTGCCAGCAGCGACGATTTTGCGGGCTACGAGCAGTACTTC.

Only a few counts were recorded for this clonotype. The J gene is TRBJ2-1, the V gene TRBV9, with 9 bases matching TRBD2. Looked up from germline, CDR1 is SGDLS and CDR2 is YYNGEE. The ends lost 0 bases at V and 10 bases at J; junction bases unmatched: 8. The CDR3 runs to 15 residues. The CDR3 sequence: CASSVGASGVGEQFF. CDR3 nucleotides: TGTGCCAGCAGCGTAGGGGCTAGCGGGGTAGGCGAGCAGTTCTTC.

The chain links TRBV7-9 to TRBJ1-2; D is unclear. Per the germline V gene, CDR1 is SEHNR and CDR2 is FQNEAQ (reference sequence). The CDR3 is 13 amino acids. The ends were cut back, 5 bases at V and 8 bases at J, with 15 bases in the middle. DNA of the CDR3: TGTGCCAGCAGCCGTTCGGGGTCAGGAGGCTACACCTTC. Translating gives CASSRSGSGGYTF. The complete variable domain, with remaining parts taken from reference TRBV7-9 and TRBJ1-2, reads DTGVSQNPRHKITKRGQNVTFRCDPISEHNRLYWYRQTLGQGPEFLTYFQNEAQLEKSRLLSDRFSAERPKGSFSTLEIQRTEQGDSAMYLCASSRSGSGGYTFGSGTRLTVV.

This clonotype was detected only a few times. The chain has TRBV20-1 and TRBJ2-3; D unclear. This CDR3 is 15 amino acids long. V lost 3 bases to trimming and J lost 0 bases, with 13 bases between them. From germline, CDR1 is DFQATT and CDR2 SNEGSKA (reference sequence). CDR3 in amino acids: CSASPVDGSTDTQYF. The CDR3 bases are TGCAGTGCTAGCCCGGTGGACGGTAGCACAGATACGCAGTATTTT.

This clonotype was recorded a few times. The chain carries TRBV12-3 or TRBV12-4 and TRBJ1-4; D call uncertain. V was trimmed by 8 bases and J by 9 bases, leaving 16 bases between them. This CDR3 comprises 13 residues. CDR3 DNA: TGTGCCAGCGGGCGCGCGGGTAGCCAAAAACTGTTTTTT. Its protein is CASGRAGSQKLFF.

The chain carries TRBV24-1 and TRBJ2-3; TRBD2 might be the D (5 bases). The CDR3 spans 13 residues. Trimming removed 7 bases from V and 5 bases from J, with 12 bases in between. Germline V lookup: CDR1 KGHDR, CDR2 SFDVKD. The CDR3 region has the DNA TGTGCCACCAGCAGCCGGACTCAAGATACGCAGTATTTT. It encodes CATSSRTQDTQYF.

This clonotype was detected many times. This chain uses TRBV20-1 with TRBJ2-2; D is uncertain. The CDR3 consists of 13 residues. The germline V gene has CDR1 DFQATT and CDR2 SNEGSKA (reference sequence). The V end was cut by 0 bases, the J end by 5 bases, with 7 bases between. CDR3 in DNA: TGCAGTGCTAGAGATCGGAGAACCGGGGAGCTGTTTTTT. Translated, it gives CSARDRRTGELFF.

This chain uses TRBV11-1 with TRBJ2-5; TRBD2 matches at 7 bases. Germline values: CDR1 SGHAT, CDR2 FQDESV (reference sequence). The J segment lost 4 bases and the V segment lost 5 bases, leaving 10 bases of the junction unmatched. The CDR3 runs to 15 residues. The CDR3 loop reads CASSRRGGAPETQYF. DNA for the CDR3: TGTGCCAGCAGCCGTCGGGGAGGGGCCCCAGAGACCCAGTACTTC.

This clonotype was seen many times. V gene TRBV7-2 combines with J gene TRBJ1-5; D is unresolved. Germline lookup yields CDR1 SGHTA and CDR2 FQGNSA. Trimming cost V 5 bases and J 3 bases, with 8 bases left between them. The CDR3 totals 13 residues. CDR3 sequence (DNA): TGTGCCAGCAGCGCCAAGCCCAATCAGCCCCAGCATTTT. It translates to CASSAKPNQPQHF.

This clonotype was seen only a few times. The chain couples TRBV29-1 to TRBJ2-1; D is unresolved. Trimming removed 6 bases from V and 2 bases from J, with 14 bases in between. Germline V gene lookup returns CDR1 SQVTM and CDR2 ANQGSEA. This CDR3 comprises 14 residues. CDR3 DNA: TGCAGCGTCAACGACTGGGAAACCTACAATGAGCAGTTCTTC. As protein: CSVNDWETYNEQFF.